This T cell receptor (beta chain) was obtained from a study of vaccination and CD4 T cells after COVID-19. Cultured CD4+ T cell DNA was sequenced using the Oncomine TCR Beta short-read assay. Using the QIAamp micro DNA kit, genomic DNA was extracted from the CD4+ T cells that had been cultured. Each CDR3 protein gets one entry after TCRdb re-called the PCR reads with MiXCR. This table has about 9,600 distinct CDR3 sequences, 45% appearing once. Treatment denoted: roughly 11-day PBMC culture with coronavirus spike peptide pools or control peptides (ViraFEST assay). This clonotype was observed a handful of times. Its antigen is still unknown. The sequence was collected from a human donor who had recovered from COVID-19. Sequenced sample: CD4+ T cells from blood, cultured in vitro.

The CDR3 coding sequence is TGTGCCAGCAGCCCGAGGACTAGCGGGGGTATGCAGTATTTT. This sequence encodes CASSPRTSGGMQYF. The V gene is TRBV7-2, the J gene TRBJ2-3, with 13 bases lining up with TRBD2. With V trimmed by 5 bases and J by 11 bases, 7 bases remained unmatched. This CDR3 comprises 14 residues. Germline-derived CDR1 and CDR2 are SGHTA and FQGNSA.